The 5 T cell receptor beta chains given below trace back to one sample, sequenced in a study of T cells expressing NK-cell markers. TCRdb reprocessed the 5' RACE reads and reports one entry per CDR3 protein, with no DNA. In all, the sample yields roughly 300,000 distinct CDR3 sequences. Specimen: blood T cells: a sorted CD56 or NKG2C T cell subset, CD4+ or CD8+ T cells, or bulk PBMC T cells (not recorded which). These receptors were obtained from a woman between 18 and 69 years old in good health.

This chain connects TRBV30 to TRBJ1-5; without DNA, the TCRdb call of TRBD1 cannot be checked. The CDR3 runs to 14 residues. Germline V lookup: CDR1 GTSNPN, CDR2 SVGIG (reference sequence). The CDR3 reads CAWSVGQGNQPQHF. Drawing the rest from reference TRBV30 and TRBJ1-5, the complete variable domain is SQTIHQWPATLVQPVGSPLSLECTVEGTSNPNLYWYRQAAGRGLQLLFYSVGIGQISSEVPQNLSASRPQDRQFILSSKKLLLSDSGFYLCAWSVGQGNQPQHFGDGTRLSIL.

The chain carries TRBV12-3 or TRBV12-4 and TRBJ1-2; TCRdb returns TRBD1, unconfirmable since there is no DNA. The CDR3 has 15 amino acids. CDR3 loop: CASTDRVGGTYGYTF.

The chain is built from TRBV20-1 and TRBJ1-5; lacking DNA, the TRBD1 call made by TCRdb goes unchecked. Germline assignment: CDR1 DFQATT and CDR2 SNEGSKA (reference sequence). The CDR3 contains 18 residues. The CDR3 sequence: CSARMPGGRGDGNQPQHF.

The V gene is TRBV7-2, the J gene TRBJ2-3; no DNA is available, so the TRBD1 call from TCRdb remains unchecked. The germline CDR1 and CDR2 sequences are SGHTA and FQGNSA. The CDR3 consists of 17 residues. The CDR3 reads CASSLLRGGARTDTQYF.

The gene calls are TRBV7-3 and TRBJ2-5; TCRdb indicates TRBD1, and absent DNA this call remains unverified. CDR1 and CDR2 from the germline V gene are SGHTA and FQGTGA. This CDR3 is built from 15 residues. CDR3 sequence reads: CASSPGITMMETQYF. Looking up the rest from reference TRBV7-3 and TRBJ2-5 gives the full variable domain: GAGVSQTPSNKVTEKGKYVELRCDPISGHTALYWYRQSLGQGPEFLIYFQGTGAADDSGLPNDRFFAVRPEGSVSTLKIQRTERGDSAVYLCASSPGITMMETQYFGPGTRLLVL.